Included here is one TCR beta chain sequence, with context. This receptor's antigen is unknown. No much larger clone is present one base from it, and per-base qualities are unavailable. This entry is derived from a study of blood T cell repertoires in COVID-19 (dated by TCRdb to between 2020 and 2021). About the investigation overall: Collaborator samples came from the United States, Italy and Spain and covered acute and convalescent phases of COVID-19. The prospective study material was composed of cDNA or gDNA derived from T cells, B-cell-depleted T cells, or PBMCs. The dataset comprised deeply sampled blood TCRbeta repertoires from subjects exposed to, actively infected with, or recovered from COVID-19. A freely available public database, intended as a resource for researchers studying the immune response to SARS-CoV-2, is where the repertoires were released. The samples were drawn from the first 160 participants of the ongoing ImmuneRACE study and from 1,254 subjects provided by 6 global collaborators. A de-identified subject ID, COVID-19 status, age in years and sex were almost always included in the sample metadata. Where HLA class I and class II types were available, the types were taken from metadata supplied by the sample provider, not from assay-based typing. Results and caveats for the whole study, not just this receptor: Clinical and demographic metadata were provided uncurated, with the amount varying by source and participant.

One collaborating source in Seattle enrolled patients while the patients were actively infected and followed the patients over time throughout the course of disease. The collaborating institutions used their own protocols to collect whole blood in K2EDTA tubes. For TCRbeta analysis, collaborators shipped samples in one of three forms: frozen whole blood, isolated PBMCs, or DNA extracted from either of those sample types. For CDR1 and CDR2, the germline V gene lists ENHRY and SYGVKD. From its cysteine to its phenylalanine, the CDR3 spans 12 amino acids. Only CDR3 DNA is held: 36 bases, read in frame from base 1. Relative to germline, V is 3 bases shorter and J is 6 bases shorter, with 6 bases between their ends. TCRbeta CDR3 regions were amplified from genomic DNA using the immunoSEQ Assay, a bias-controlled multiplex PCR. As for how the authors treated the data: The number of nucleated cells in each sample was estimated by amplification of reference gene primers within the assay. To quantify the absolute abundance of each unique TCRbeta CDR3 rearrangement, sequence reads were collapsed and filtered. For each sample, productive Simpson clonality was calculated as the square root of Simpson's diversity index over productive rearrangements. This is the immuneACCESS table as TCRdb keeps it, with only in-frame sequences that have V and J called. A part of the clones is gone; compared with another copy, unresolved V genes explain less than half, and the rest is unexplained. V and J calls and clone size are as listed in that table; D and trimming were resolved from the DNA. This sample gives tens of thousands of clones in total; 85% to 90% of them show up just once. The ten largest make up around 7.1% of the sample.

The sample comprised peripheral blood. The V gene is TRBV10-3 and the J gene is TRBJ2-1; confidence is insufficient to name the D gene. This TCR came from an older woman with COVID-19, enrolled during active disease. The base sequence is TGTGCCATCAGTGACGTGGCCAATGAGCAGTTCTTC. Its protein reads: CAISDVANEQFF.